These T cell receptor beta chains were read from a single sample in a study of cytomegalovirus exposure and HLA in healthy donors. Only in-frame clones appear in the TCRdb table, and some are missing; sequencing was by immunoSEQ multiplex PCR. The sample lists about 120,000 clones; approximately 91% were seen once. Material: PBMCs. Source of these receptors: a woman under 30 in good health and CMV-seronegative. CDR3s include the opening cysteine and the closing phenylalanine or tryptophan. Each record gives: J gene, V gene, CDR3 protein.

j_gene: TRBJ1-1; v_gene: TRBV7-2; CDR3aa: CASSLVGGNTEAFF
j_gene: TRBJ2-5; v_gene: TRBV28; CDR3aa: CASQGRLDPRRINQETQYF
j_gene: TRBJ1-5; v_gene: TRBV19; CDR3aa: CASRWTALSNQPQHF
j_gene: TRBJ1-5; v_gene: TRBV10-3; CDR3aa: CAISEKRDPGPQHF
j_gene: TRBJ2-1; v_gene: TRBV19; CDR3aa: CASDSGESSYNEQFF
j_gene: TRBJ2-4; v_gene: TRBV29-1; CDR3aa: CSVAPTGENIQYF
j_gene: TRBJ1-2; v_gene: TRBV6-5; CDR3aa: CASSDDSNYGYTF
j_gene: TRBJ2-7; v_gene: TRBV29-1; CDR3aa: CSSRTSGSYEQYF
j_gene: TRBJ2-7; v_gene: TRBV27; CDR3aa: CASSLRTSGSGSYEQYF
j_gene: TRBJ2-7; v_gene: TRBV6-1; CDR3aa: CASSFTREAYEQYF
j_gene: TRBJ1-5; v_gene: TRBV15; CDR3aa: CATSRGRVGGQPQHF
j_gene: TRBJ2-5; v_gene: TRBV5-1; CDR3aa: CASSSFMGQPETQYF
j_gene: TRBJ2-1; v_gene: TRBV6-5; CDR3aa: CASSLGTSGFYEQFF
j_gene: TRBJ2-7; v_gene: TRBV10-3; CDR3aa: CAISDEGYEQYF
j_gene: TRBJ2-5; v_gene: TRBV15; CDR3aa: CATSRSGLAEETQYF
j_gene: TRBJ2-7; v_gene: TRBV30; CDR3aa: CAWERSGTGYEQYF
j_gene: TRBJ2-7; v_gene: TRBV4-1; CDR3aa: CASSQDLRLGGQYF
j_gene: TRBJ1-3; v_gene: TRBV5-6; CDR3aa: CASSFGGTGNTIYF
j_gene: TRBJ1-4; v_gene: TRBV15; CDR3aa: CATSSQWSELFF
j_gene: TRBJ2-3; v_gene: TRBV19; CDR3aa: CASSIGRTSGRKDTQYF
j_gene: TRBJ1-2; v_gene: TRBV2; CDR3aa: CASSVREYYGYTF
j_gene: TRBJ2-1; v_gene: TRBV11-3; CDR3aa: CASSLAGGLNEQFF
j_gene: TRBJ2-1; v_gene: TRBV9; CDR3aa: CASTRSGRATYNEQFF
j_gene: TRBJ2-2; v_gene: TRBV9; CDR3aa: CASSVLGGSLTGELFF
j_gene: TRBJ2-1; v_gene: TRBV19; CDR3aa: CARRGLAGINEQFF
j_gene: TRBJ1-1; v_gene: TRBV5-6; CDR3aa: CASSSSFTGNTEAFF
j_gene: TRBJ1-1; v_gene: TRBV6-1; CDR3aa: CASSETYRGRTEAFF
j_gene: TRBJ2-7; v_gene: TRBV5-4; CDR3aa: CASSRGLAPLKSYEQYF
j_gene: TRBJ1-1; v_gene: TRBV11-3; CDR3aa: CASSSRTVNTEAFF
j_gene: TRBJ1-4; v_gene: TRBV2; CDR3aa: CATRRGGVNEKLFF
j_gene: TRBJ2-3; v_gene: TRBV18; CDR3aa: CASSPPLGAGARTQYF
j_gene: TRBJ2-7; v_gene: TRBV6-1; CDR3aa: CASSEGTGSYEQYF
j_gene: TRBJ2-5; v_gene: TRBV5-1; CDR3aa: CASSLGGQMYF
j_gene: TRBJ2-2; v_gene: TRBV9; CDR3aa: CASSVASGSSGELFF
j_gene: TRBJ2-5; v_gene: TRBV13; CDR3aa: CASSLAGETQYF
j_gene: TRBJ1-2; v_gene: TRBV5-6; CDR3aa: CASSLARAANYGYTF
j_gene: TRBJ2-1; v_gene: TRBV30; CDR3aa: CAWSGAGSGNYNEQFF
j_gene: TRBJ2-7; v_gene: TRBV6-1; CDR3aa: CASRERQGSYEQYF
j_gene: TRBJ1-2; v_gene: TRBV19; CDR3aa: CASSNTPPSIYGYTF
j_gene: TRBJ1-3; v_gene: TRBV28; CDR3aa: CASSPSTGIGNTIYF
j_gene: TRBJ2-6; v_gene: TRBV5-1; CDR3aa: CASSEFYRLPGANVLTF
j_gene: TRBJ2-3; v_gene: TRBV30; CDR3aa: CASPDSSTDTQYF
j_gene: TRBJ2-3; v_gene: TRBV27; CDR3aa: CASSGTGLAGVRTQYF
j_gene: TRBJ1-1; v_gene: TRBV19; CDR3aa: CASSTQTGAPEAFF
j_gene: TRBJ2-4; v_gene: TRBV11-2; CDR3aa: CASSPTTGNIQYF
j_gene: TRBJ1-2; v_gene: TRBV28; CDR3aa: CASSYYGGEGYTF
j_gene: TRBJ1-5; v_gene: TRBV4-1; CDR3aa: CASSYTGGNQPQHF
j_gene: TRBJ2-5; v_gene: TRBV4-1; CDR3aa: CASSQDVLAGGETQYF
j_gene: TRBJ2-1; v_gene: TRBV5-1; CDR3aa: CASSFNNEQFF
j_gene: TRBJ2-2; v_gene: TRBV19; CDR3aa: CASSRLGGNTGELFF
j_gene: TRBJ1-3; v_gene: TRBV5-1; CDR3aa: CASSLDSSGNTIYF
j_gene: TRBJ2-3; v_gene: TRBV5-1; CDR3aa: CASSLAGSADTQYF